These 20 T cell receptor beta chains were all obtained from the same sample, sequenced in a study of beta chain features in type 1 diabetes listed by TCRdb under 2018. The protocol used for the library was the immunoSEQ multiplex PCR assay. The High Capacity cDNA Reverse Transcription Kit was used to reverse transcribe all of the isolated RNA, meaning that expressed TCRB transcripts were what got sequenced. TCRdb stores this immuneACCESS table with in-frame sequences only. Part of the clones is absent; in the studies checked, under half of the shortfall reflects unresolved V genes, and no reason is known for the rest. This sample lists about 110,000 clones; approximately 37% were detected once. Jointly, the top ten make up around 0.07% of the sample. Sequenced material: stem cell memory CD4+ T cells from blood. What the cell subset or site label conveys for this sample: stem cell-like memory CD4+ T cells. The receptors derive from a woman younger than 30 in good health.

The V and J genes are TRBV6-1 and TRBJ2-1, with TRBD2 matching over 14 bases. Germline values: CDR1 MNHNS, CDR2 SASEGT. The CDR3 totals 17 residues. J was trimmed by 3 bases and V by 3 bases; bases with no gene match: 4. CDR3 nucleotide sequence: TGTGCCAGCAGTGACTTGGGACTAGCGGGAGTCTACAATGAGCAGTTCTTC. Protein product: CASSDLGLAGVYNEQFF.

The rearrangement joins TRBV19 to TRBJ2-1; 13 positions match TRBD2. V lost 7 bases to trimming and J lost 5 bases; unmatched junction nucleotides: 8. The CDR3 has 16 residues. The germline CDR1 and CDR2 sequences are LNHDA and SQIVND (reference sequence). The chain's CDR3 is CASTVLGLAGDNEQFF. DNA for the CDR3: TGTGCCAGTACGGTTCTCGGACTAGCGGGAGACAATGAGCAGTTCTTC.

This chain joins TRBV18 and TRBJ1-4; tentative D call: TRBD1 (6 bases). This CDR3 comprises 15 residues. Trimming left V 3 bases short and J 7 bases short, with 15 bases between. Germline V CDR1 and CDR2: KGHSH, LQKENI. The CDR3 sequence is CASSPGTTKGEKLFF. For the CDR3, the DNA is TGTGCCAGCTCACCCGGGACAACTAAAGGTGAAAAACTGTTTTTT.

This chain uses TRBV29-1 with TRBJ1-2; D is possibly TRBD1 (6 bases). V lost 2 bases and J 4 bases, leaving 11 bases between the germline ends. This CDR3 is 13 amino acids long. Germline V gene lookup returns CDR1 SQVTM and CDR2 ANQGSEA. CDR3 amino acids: CSVEQTGLYGYTF. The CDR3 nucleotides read TGCAGCGTTGAACAGACAGGCCTCTATGGCTACACCTTC. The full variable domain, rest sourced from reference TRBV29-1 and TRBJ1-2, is SAVISQKPSRDICQRGTSLTIQCQVDSQVTMMFWYRQQPGQSLTLIATANQGSEATYESGFVIDKFPISRPNLTFSTLTVSNMSPEDSSIYLCSVEQTGLYGYTFGSGTRLTVV.

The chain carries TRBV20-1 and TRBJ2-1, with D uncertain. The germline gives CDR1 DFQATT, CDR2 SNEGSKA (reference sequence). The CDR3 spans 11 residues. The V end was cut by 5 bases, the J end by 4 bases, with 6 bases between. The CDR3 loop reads CSAPKYNEQFF. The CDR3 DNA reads TGCAGTGCTCCCAAATACAATGAGCAGTTCTTC.

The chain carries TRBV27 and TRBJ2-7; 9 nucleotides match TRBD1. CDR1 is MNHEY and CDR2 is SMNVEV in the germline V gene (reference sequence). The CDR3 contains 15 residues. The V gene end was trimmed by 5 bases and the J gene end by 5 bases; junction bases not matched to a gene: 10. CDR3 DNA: TGTGCCAGCAGTGGACAGGGGATAGCTTTGAACGAGCAGTACTTC. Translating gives CASSGQGIALNEQYF.

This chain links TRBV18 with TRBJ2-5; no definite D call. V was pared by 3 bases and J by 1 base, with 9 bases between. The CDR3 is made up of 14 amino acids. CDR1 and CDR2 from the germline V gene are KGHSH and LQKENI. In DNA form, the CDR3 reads TGTGCCAGCTCACCGTCTAAACTCCAAGAGACCCAGTACTTC. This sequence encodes CASSPSKLQETQYF. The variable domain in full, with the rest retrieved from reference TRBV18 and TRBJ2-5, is NAGVMQNPRHLVRRRGQEARLRCSPMKGHSHVYWYRQLPEEGLKFMVYLQKENIIDESGMPKERFSAEFPKEGPSILRIQQVVRGDSAAYFCASSPSKLQETQYFGPGTRLLVL.

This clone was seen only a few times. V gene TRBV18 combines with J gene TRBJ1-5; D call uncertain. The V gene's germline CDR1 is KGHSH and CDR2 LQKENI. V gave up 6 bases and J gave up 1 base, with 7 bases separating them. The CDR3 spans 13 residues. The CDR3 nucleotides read TGTGCCAGCTCGCGGGAGAGCAATCAGCCCCAGCATTTT. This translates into CASSRESNQPQHF.

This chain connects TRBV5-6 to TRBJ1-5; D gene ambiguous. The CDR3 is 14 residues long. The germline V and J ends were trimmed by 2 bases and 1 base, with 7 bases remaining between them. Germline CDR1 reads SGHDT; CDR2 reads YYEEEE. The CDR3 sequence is CASSFQRSNQPQHF. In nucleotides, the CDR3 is TGTGCCAGCAGCTTCCAACGGAGCAATCAGCCCCAGCATTTT.

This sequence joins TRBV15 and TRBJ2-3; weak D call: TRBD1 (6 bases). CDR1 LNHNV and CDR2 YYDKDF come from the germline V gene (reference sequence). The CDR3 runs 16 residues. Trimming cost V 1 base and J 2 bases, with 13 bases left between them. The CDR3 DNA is TGTGCCACCAGCAGAGTACCAGGGGTTATCACAGATACGCAGTATTTT. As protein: CATSRVPGVITDTQYF. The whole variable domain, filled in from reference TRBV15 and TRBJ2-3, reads DAMVIQNPRYQVTQFGKPVTLSCSQTLNHNVMYWYQQKSSQAPKLLFHYYDKDFNNEADTPDNFQSRRPNTSFCFLDIRSPGLGDTAMYLCATSRVPGVITDTQYFGPGTRLTVL.

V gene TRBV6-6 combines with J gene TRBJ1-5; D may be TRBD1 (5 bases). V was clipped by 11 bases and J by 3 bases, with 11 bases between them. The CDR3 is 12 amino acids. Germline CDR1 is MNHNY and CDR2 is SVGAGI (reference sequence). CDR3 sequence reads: CAGGGSNQPQHF. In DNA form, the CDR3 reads TGTGCCGGGGGAGGTTCCAATCAGCCCCAGCATTTT.

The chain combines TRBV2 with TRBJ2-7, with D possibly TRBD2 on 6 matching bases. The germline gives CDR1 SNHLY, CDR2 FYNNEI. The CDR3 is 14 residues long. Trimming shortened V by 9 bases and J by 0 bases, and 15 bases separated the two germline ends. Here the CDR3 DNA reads TGTGCCAGTGGGGGGACTTACTACTCCTACGAGCAGTACTTC. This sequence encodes CASGGTYYSYEQYF.

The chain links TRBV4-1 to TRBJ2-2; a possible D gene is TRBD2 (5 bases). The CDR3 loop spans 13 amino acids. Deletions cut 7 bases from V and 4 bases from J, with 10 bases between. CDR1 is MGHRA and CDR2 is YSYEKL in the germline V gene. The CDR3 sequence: CASTGLSTGELFF. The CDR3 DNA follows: TGCGCCAGCACCGGACTCTCCACCGGGGAGCTGTTTTTT.

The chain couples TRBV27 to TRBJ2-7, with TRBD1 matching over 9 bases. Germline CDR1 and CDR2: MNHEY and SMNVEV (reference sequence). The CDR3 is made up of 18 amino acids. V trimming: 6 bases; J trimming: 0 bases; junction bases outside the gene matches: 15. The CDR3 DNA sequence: TGTGCCAGCAGCCCTCACAGGGGGCTCTTGACGAGCTCCTACGAGCAGTACTTC. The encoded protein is CASSPHRGLLTSSYEQYF.

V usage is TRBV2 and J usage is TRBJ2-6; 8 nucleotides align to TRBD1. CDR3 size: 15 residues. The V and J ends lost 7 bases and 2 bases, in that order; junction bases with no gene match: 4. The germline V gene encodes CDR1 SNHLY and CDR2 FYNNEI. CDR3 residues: CASTAGGAGANVLTF. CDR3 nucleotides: TGTGCCAGCACAGCAGGGGGCGCTGGGGCCAACGTCCTGACTTTC.

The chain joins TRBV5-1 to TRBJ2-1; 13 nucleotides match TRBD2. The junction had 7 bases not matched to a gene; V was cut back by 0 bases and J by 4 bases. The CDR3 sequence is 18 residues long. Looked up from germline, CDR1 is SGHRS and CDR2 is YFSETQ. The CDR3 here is CASSLDGTSGTSYNEQFF. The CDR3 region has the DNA TGCGCCAGCAGCTTGGATGGGACTAGCGGGACCAGTTACAATGAGCAGTTCTTC.

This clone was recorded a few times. DNA for the CDR3: TGTGCCAGCAGTTTGACAGGGCACAATGAGCAGTTCTTC. This translates into CASSLTGHNEQFF. The chain employs TRBV28 and TRBJ2-1; TRBD1 matches at 7 bases. This CDR3 has 13 amino acids. Germline loops: CDR1 MDHEN, CDR2 SYDVKM. V lost 3 bases and J lost 5; bases outside the gene matches: 1.

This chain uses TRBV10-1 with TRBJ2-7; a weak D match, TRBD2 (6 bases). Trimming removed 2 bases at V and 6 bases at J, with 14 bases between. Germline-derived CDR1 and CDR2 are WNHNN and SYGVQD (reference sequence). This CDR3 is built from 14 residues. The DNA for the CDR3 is TGCGCCAGCAGTGAGGTACGAACGCGGGGCGAGCAGTACTTC. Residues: CASSEVRTRGEQYF.

CDR3 coding DNA: TGTGCCAGCAATCCACGAGGGAGGGGTACAGATACGCAGTATTTT. Its protein product is CASNPRGRGTDTQYF. The chain is built from TRBV28 and TRBJ2-3; 7 bases are a match to TRBD2. This CDR3 has 15 amino acids. CDR1 and CDR2 from the germline V gene are MDHEN and SYDVKM. V lost 7 bases, J lost 3 bases, and 10 bases stayed unmatched.

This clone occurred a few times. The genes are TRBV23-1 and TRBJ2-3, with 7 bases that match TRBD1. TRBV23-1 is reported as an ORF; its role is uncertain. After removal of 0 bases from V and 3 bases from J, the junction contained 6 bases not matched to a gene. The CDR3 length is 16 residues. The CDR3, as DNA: TGCGCCAGCAGTCAATCAGGCAGGGGGTCGACAGATACGCAGTATTTT. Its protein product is CASSQSGRGSTDTQYF.